The 6 T cell receptor beta chains reported below all come from one sample, sequenced in a study of identical twins. TCRdb re-called the 5' RACE reads with MiXCR, one entry per CDR3 protein. This sample has 1.5 million to 2 million distinct CDR3 sequences, with roughly a third found just once. The sample taken for sequencing was cord blood. The receptors derive from a newborn girl in good health.

The chain has TRBV20-1 and TRBJ1-5; D might be TRBD1 (5 bases). Between the trimmed V and J ends, which lost 0 bases and 5 bases, there was a span of 11 bases. The germline CDR1 and CDR2 sequences are DFQATT and SNEGSKA (reference sequence). The CDR3 consists of 14 residues. The DNA of the CDR3 is TGCAGTGCTAGAGATCACAGGTTCGATCAGCCCCAGCATTTT. Its protein product is CSARDHRFDQPQHF.

CDR3 DNA: TGTGCCAGCTCTCAGGGGCGCTGGAAGGGCTACACCTTC. It specifies CASSQGRWKGYTF. This chain uses TRBV28 with TRBJ1-2, with D possibly matching TRBD1 (6 bases). V lost 8 bases and J lost 8, with 18 bases in between. The CDR3 consists of 13 residues. Germline CDR1 is MDHEN and CDR2 is SYDVKM.

This clonotype was detected once. The DNA is omitted, as the CDR3 cannot be located on it reliably, and the CDR3 follows TCRdb's listing. J is TRBJ2-1 and V is TRBV6-6. The CDR3 contains 15 residues when both ends are counted. Per germline, CDR1 MNHNY and CDR2 SVGAGI (reference sequence). CDR3 residues: CASILGPSSYNEQYF.

V gene TRBV6-1 combines with J gene TRBJ1-5, with no clear D. The V and J ends lost 6 bases and 2 bases respectively, with 20 bases between them. This CDR3 comprises 17 residues. Germline CDR1 and CDR2: MNHNS and SASEGT. For the CDR3, the DNA is TGTGCCAGCAGGCCATCGGGGTCCTTTAGAGGCAATCAGCCCCAGCATTTT. This sequence encodes CASRPSGSFRGNQPQHF.

The V call is TRBV4-1, the J call TRBJ1-5; D is uncertain. Between the trimmed V and J ends, which lost 0 bases and 1 base, there was a span of 10 bases. Germline V CDR1 and CDR2: MGHRA, YSYEKL. The CDR3 runs 16 residues. The CDR3 nucleotides read TGCGCCAGCAGCCAAGATTGGCCGACCAGCAATCAGCCCCAGCATTTT. Translation gives CASSQDWPTSNQPQHF.

This clonotype was seen a single time. The chain links TRBV5-1 to TRBJ2-3; the match to TRBD2 covers 11 bases. The germline V gene encodes CDR1 SGHRS and CDR2 YFSETQ. Losses at the gene ends were 5 bases for V and 4 bases for J; bases not matched to a gene: 3. CDR3 length: 14 residues. Here the CDR3 reads CASRTSGKSDTQYF. The CDR3 coding sequence is TGCGCCAGCAGGACTAGCGGGAAGTCAGATACGCAGTATTTT.